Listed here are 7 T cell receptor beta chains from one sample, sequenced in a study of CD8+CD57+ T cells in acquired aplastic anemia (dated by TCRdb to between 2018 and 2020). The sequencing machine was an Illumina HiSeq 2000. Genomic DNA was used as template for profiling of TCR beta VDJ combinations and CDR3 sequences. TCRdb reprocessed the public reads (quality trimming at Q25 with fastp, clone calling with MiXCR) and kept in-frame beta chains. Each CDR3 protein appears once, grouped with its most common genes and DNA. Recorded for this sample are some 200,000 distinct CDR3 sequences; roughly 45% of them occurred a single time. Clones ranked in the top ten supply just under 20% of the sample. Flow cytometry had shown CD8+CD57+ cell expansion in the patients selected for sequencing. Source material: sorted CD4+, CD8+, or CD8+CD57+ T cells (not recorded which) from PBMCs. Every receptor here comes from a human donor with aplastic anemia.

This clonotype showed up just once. The CDR3 sequence: CASSLTDRHEQFF. CDR3 in DNA: TGTGCCAGCAGCCTAACTGACCGGCATGAGCAGTTCTTC. The rearrangement joins TRBV7-2 to TRBJ2-1; no definite D call. CDR1 is SGHTA, CDR2 FQGNSA, per germline. V lost 5 bases and J 8 bases, leaving 13 bases between the germline ends. The CDR3 covers 13 residues.

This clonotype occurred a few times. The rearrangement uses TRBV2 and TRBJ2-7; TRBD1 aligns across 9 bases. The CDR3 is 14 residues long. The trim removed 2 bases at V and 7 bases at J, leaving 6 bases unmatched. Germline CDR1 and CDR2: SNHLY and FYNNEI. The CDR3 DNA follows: TGTGCCAGCAGTGAAACACAGGGGGCTGTTGAGCAGTACTTC. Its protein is CASSETQGAVEQYF.

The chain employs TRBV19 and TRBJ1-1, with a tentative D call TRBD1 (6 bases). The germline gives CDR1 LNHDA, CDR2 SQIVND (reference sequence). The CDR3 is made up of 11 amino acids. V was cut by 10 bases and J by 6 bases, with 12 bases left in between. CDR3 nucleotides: TGTGCCACCGGGGGCCTCCCTGAAGCTTTCTTT. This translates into CATGGLPEAFF.

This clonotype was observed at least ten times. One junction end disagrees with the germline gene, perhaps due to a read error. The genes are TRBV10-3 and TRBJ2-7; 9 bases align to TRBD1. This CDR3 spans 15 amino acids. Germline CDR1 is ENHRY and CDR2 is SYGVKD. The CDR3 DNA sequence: TGTGCCATCAGTGAGCCCGGGACAGGGAGCATAAGACGGGACTTC. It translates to CAISEPGTGSIRRDF.

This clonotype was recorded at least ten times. The CDR3: CSASRAQETQYF. The CDR3 region has the DNA TGCAGTGCTAGTAGGGCTCAAGAGACCCAGTACTTC. The genes are TRBV20-1 and TRBJ2-5, with D unresolved. Deletions cut 3 bases from V and 2 bases from J, with 7 bases between. The CDR3 sequence is 12 residues long. Germline V CDR1 and CDR2: DFQATT, SNEGSKA (reference sequence).

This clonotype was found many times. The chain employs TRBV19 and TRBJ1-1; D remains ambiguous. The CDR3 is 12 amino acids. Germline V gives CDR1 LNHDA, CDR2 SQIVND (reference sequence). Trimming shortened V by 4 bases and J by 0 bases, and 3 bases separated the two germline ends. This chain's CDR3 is CASSTVNTEAFF. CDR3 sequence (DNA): TGTGCCAGTAGTACGGTGAACACTGAAGCTTTCTTT.

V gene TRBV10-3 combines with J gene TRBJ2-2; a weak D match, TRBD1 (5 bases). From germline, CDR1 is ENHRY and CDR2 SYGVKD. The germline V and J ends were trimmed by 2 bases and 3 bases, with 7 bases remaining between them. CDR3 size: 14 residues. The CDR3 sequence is CAISEDSYTGELFF. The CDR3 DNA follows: TGTGCCATCAGTGAGGACAGTTACACCGGGGAGCTGTTTTTT.